These T cell receptor beta chains were read from a single sample in a study of T cell responses to AZD1222 COVID-19 vaccine. The method was immunoSEQ multiplex PCR; TCRdb's version includes in-frame clones alone and lacks a portion of them. This sample has about 110,000 clones, with around 92% found just once. Specimen: peripheral blood, collected 28 days after the second AZD1222 dose. These receptors were collected from an adult who received the AZD1222 COVID-19 vaccine. Both conserved end residues are part of each CDR3. The order of the fields is J gene, D gene, clone size, V gene, CDR3 protein, CDR3 DNA. D genes are given only for firm matches. A row's size may be missing; if present it is once, few, many or a size class.

TRBJ1-5 . . TRBV14 CASSQGGADNQPQHF TGTGCCAGCAGCCAAGGTGGGGCAGACAATCAGCCCCAGCATTTT
TRBJ2-1 TRBD2 . TRBV5-1 CASSRTSGSYNEQFF TGCGCCAGCAGCAGGACTAGCGGCTCGTACAATGAGCAGTTCTTC
TRBJ2-3 . few TRBV19 CASSADLDTQYF TGTGCCAGTAGTGCGGACTTAGATACGCAGTATTTT
TRBJ2-4 . . TRBV2 CASSEAGQKNIQYF TGTGCCAGCAGTGAAGCAGGTCAGAAAAACATTCAGTACTTC
TRBJ2-2 . . TRBV24-1 CATSEEGVTGELFF TGTGCCACCAGTGAAGAGGGAGTCACCGGGGAGCTGTTTTTT
TRBJ1-6 . . TRBV2 CASSEQTGRNSPLHF TGTGCCAGCAGTGAACAAACAGGGCGAAATTCACCCCTCCACTTT
TRBJ1-2 . . TRBV19 CASSIEAGGGYTF TGTGCCAGTAGTATTGAGGCAGGAGGGGGCTACACCTTC
TRBJ2-1 TRBD2 . TRBV19 CASSIGPSGRANEQFF TGTGCCAGTAGTATAGGACCCAGCGGGAGAGCAAATGAGCAGTTCTTC
TRBJ2-1 TRBD1 once TRBV9 CASSDRGQGGNEQFF TGTGCCAGCAGCGACAGGGGACAGGGAGGAAATGAGCAGTTCTTC
TRBJ2-7 . . TRBV29-1 CSVVRTYEQYF TGCAGCGTTGTGAGAACTTACGAGCAGTACTTC
TRBJ1-6 . . TRBV18 CASSPDSKNSPLHF TGTGCCAGCTCACCGGACAGCAAAAATTCACCCCTCCACTTT
TRBJ1-5 . . TRBV19 CATIGQSNQPQHF TGTGCCACCATAGGACAGAGCAATCAGCCCCAGCATTTT
TRBJ2-7 . few TRBV7-8 CASSLQYEQYF TGTGCCAGCAGCCTACAGTACGAGCAGTACTTC
TRBJ1-2 . . TRBV10-3 CAISDAGYGYTF TGTGCCATCAGTGACGCAGGGTACGGCTACACCTTC
TRBJ1-1 . . TRBV20-1 CSLNTEAFF TGCAGTCTCAACACTGAAGCTTTCTTT
TRBJ1-1 . . TRBV11-2 CASSFVGGTEAFF TGTGCCAGCAGCTTCGTGGGGGGCACTGAAGCTTTCTTT
TRBJ1-2 . . TRBV6-5 CASTPSKKGYTF TGTGCCAGCACGCCCTCAAAGAAGGGCTACACCTTC
TRBJ2-7 TRBD2 . TRBV6-5 CASTRTSAGAYEQYF TGTGCCAGCACCCGAACTAGCGCCGGAGCCTACGAGCAGTACTTC
TRBJ2-7 . . TRBV11-2 CASSLGNGPYEQYF TGTGCCAGCAGCTTAGGGAACGGCCCCTACGAGCAGTACTTC
TRBJ2-7 . . TRBV5-5 CASTYQAGYEQYF TGTGCCAGCACCTACCAGGCCGGGTACGAGCAGTACTTC
TRBJ2-1 TRBD2 . TRBV4-3 CASSPAGGLGLNEQFF TGCGCCAGCAGCCCCGCGGGGGGGCTCGGGTTGAATGAGCAGTTCTTC
TRBJ1-2 . . TRBV10-3 CAISDSGYGYTF TGTGCCATCAGTGATTCGGGCTATGGCTACACCTTC
TRBJ2-2 TRBD2 . TRBV4-2 CASSQGLADHIGELFF TGTGCCAGCAGCCAAGGACTAGCGGACCATATAGGGGAGCTGTTTTTT
TRBJ2-1 . . TRBV7-2 CASSLDLGGGNEQFF TGTGCCAGCAGCTTAGATCTTGGGGGAGGCAATGAGCAGTTCTTC
TRBJ2-3 . . TRBV7-2 CASSLVARKDTQYF TGTGCCAGCAGCTTAGTAGCGCGCAAAGATACGCAGTATTTT
TRBJ1-2 TRBD1 once TRBV2 CASSDDRVGYTF TGTGCCAGCAGTGACGACAGGGTCGGCTACACCTTC
TRBJ1-2 TRBD1 . TRBV27 CASSSTGKKGTYYTF TGTGCCAGCAGTTCGACAGGGAAGAAGGGAACCTACTACACCTTC
TRBJ1-5 . . TRBV7-3 CASSLNGDRDQPQHF TGTGCCAGCAGCCTCAATGGGGACCGGGATCAGCCCCAGCATTTT
TRBJ1-5 . . TRBV15 CATSSGTVYNQPQHF TGTGCCACCAGCAGTGGGACTGTATACAATCAGCCCCAGCATTTT
TRBJ1-1 . . TRBV7-2 CASSLDIIEAFF TGTGCCAGCAGCTTAGACATAATTGAAGCTTTCTTT
TRBJ1-1 . . TRBV7-3 CASSLRGTTTEAFF TGTGCCAGCAGCTTAAGAGGGACAACCACTGAAGCTTTCTTT
TRBJ1-6 TRBD1 . TRBV9 CASSARDRAVDSPLHF TGTGCCAGCAGCGCCCGGGACAGGGCCGTTGACTCACCCCTCCACTTT
TRBJ2-7 . . TRBV28 CASSLPPYEQYF TGTGCCAGCAGTTTACCCCCCTACGAGCAGTACTTC
TRBJ2-1 . . TRBV2 CASSEALAEPNHNEQFF TGTGCCAGCAGTGAAGCATTGGCGGAGCCGAACCACAATGAGCAGTTCTTC
TRBJ1-2 . . TRBV15 CATSRDGGEYGYTF TGTGCCACCAGCAGAGATGGGGGGGAGTATGGCTACACCTTC
TRBJ2-2 TRBD2 . TRBV4-3 CASSQPAKAGGWNTGELFF TGCGCCAGCAGCCAACCCGCTAAAGCGGGAGGATGGAACACCGGGGAGCTGTTTTTT
TRBJ2-2 TRBD2 . TRBV6-4 CASSEGGDTGELFF TGTGCCAGCAGTGAGGGGGGGGACACCGGGGAGCTGTTTTTT
TRBJ2-7 . . TRBV7-9 CASSRQGAYEQYF TGTGCCAGCAGCCGCCAGGGAGCCTACGAGCAGTACTTC
TRBJ1-3 . . TRBV27 CASRRAGSPNTIYF TGTGCCAGCAGGCGAGCGGGGTCCCCAAACACCATATATTTT
TRBJ1-1 . . TRBV7-2 CASSVQGDTEAFF TGTGCCAGCAGCGTCCAGGGAGACACTGAAGCTTTCTTT
TRBJ1-2 . once TRBV10-3 CAISESGSYTF TGTGCCATCAGTGAGTCGGGAAGCTACACCTTC
TRBJ1-5 TRBD1 . TRBV6-5 CASSLQDRQNQPQHF TGTGCCAGCAGTCTCCAGGACAGGCAGAATCAGCCCCAGCATTTT
TRBJ1-2 . . TRBV25-1 CASSEFGANYGYTF TGTGCCAGCAGTGAATTCGGGGCTAACTATGGCTACACCTTC
TRBJ1-1 . . TRBV19 CASSMELGSGAFF TGTGCCAGTAGTATGGAGCTCGGATCGGGGGCTTTCTTT
TRBJ2-1 TRBD2 . TRBV18 CASSLWETSGYNEQFF TGTGCCAGCTCACTATGGGAGACTAGCGGATACAATGAGCAGTTCTTC
TRBJ1-1 . . TRBV6-5 CASSLGGGAEAFF TGTGCCAGCAGTTTGGGGGGCGGCGCTGAAGCTTTCTTT
TRBJ2-1 . . TRBV7-9 CASSLLSNEQFF TGTGCCAGCAGCTTACTCTCGAATGAGCAGTTCTTC
TRBJ1-2 TRBD1 . TRBV9 CASSVGQGADYGYTF TGTGCCAGCAGCGTCGGGCAGGGGGCCGACTATGGCTACACCTTC
TRBJ2-5 TRBD2 . TRBV5-4 CASSSTSGEETQYF TGTGCCAGCAGCTCGACTAGCGGAGAAGAGACCCAGTACTTC
TRBJ2-7 . . TRBV11-2 CASMDSYEQYF TGTGCCAGCATGGACAGCTACGAGCAGTACTTC
TRBJ1-2 . . TRBV9 CASTTNHWGTGYTF TGTGCCAGCACCACCAACCACTGGGGAACTGGCTACACCTTC